This T cell receptor (beta chain) was identified in a study of T cell changes during pregnancy in multiple sclerosis. The assay was immunoSEQ multiplex PCR, and TCRdb's table has in-frame clones only and misses some. Of just under 95,000 clones in the sample, almost 95% are singletons; the top ten hold over 2%. The V gene's germline CDR1 is MNHNY and CDR2 SVGAGI (reference sequence). The CDR3 consists of 14 residues. The ends lost 0 bases at V and 5 bases at J; junction bases unmatched: 2. This clonotype was obtained from a female donor with multiple sclerosis, enrolled in a pregnancy study. The genes are TRBV6-6 and TRBJ1-2; 8 bases align to TRBD1. The sample consisted of peripheral blood, taken in the first trimester of pregnancy. The CDR3 is CASSYSQGVYGYTF. Here the CDR3 DNA reads TGTGCCAGCAGTTACTCACAGGGGGTTTATGGCTACACCTTC.